These 15 T cell receptor beta chains were all obtained from the same sample, sequenced in a study of T cells in Graves' hyperthyroidism and ophthalmopathy. TCR beta CDR3 regions were amplified from RNA. HTBI primers were employed in a first-round RT-PCR of the TCR CDR3. One entry per CDR3 protein results from TCRdb running MiXCR on the multiplex PCR reads. The sample shows hundreds of thousands of distinct CDR3 sequences, just over 35% of them seen only once. Sequencing input: blood. The receptors here all came from a woman in her thirties or forties with Graves' hyperthyroidism.

This clonotype has at least ten counts. The chain employs TRBV29-1 and TRBJ2-7, with 7 bases that match TRBD1. This CDR3 is 12 amino acids long. The V gene end was trimmed by 3 bases and the J gene end by 3 bases; junction bases not matched to a gene: 2. The germline V gene encodes CDR1 SQVTM and CDR2 ANQGSEA. The CDR3 here is CSVDGDSYEQYF. The CDR3 DNA reads TGCAGCGTTGACGGGGACAGCTACGAGCAGTACTTC.

The CDR3 nucleotides read TGTGCCAGCAGTTCATCGGACAGGGGGGACTATGGCTACACCTTC. As protein: CASSSSDRGDYGYTF. The chain couples TRBV11-2 to TRBJ1-2, with 10 bases that match TRBD1. The J segment lost 3 bases and the V segment lost 6 bases, leaving 7 bases of the junction unmatched. The CDR3 runs to 15 residues. Germline CDR1 is SGHAT and CDR2 is FQNNGV.

V and J are TRBV7-2 and TRBJ1-2, with 8 positions matching TRBD1. V trimming: 5 bases; J trimming: 8 bases; junction bases outside the gene matches: 7. CDR3 size: 13 residues. The germline V gene encodes CDR1 SGHTA and CDR2 FQGNSA. In DNA, the CDR3 is TGTGCCAGCAGCCACGGAAGGACAGGGGGCTACACCTTC. Amino acid sequence: CASSHGRTGGYTF.

This clonotype was seen ten or more times. This chain uses TRBV10-3 with TRBJ2-2, with D uncertain. In germline, CDR1 is ENHRY, CDR2 SYGVKD. Trimming shortened V by 0 bases and J by 11 bases, and 19 bases separated the two germline ends. There are 16 residues in the CDR3. The CDR3 reads CAISESMSKLSAELFF. CDR3 bases: TGTGCCATCAGTGAGTCGATGTCCAAGTTAAGTGCCGAGCTGTTTTTT.

The chain joins TRBV18 to TRBJ2-5; unclear D gene. V lost 3 bases, J lost 0 bases, and 8 bases lay in between. Germline CDR1 reads KGHSH; CDR2 reads LQKENI. The CDR3 spans 14 residues. CDR3 amino acids: CASSPPRYQETQYF. CDR3 nucleotides: TGTGCCAGCTCACCTCCAAGGTACCAAGAGACCCAGTACTTC.

The sample holds many counts of this clonotype. The germline gene is not matched at one end of the junction; a read error may be the cause. The V and J genes are TRBV2 and TRBJ1-1; D gene unclear. CDR1 SNHLY and CDR2 FYNNEI come from the germline V gene. This CDR3 is 11 amino acids long. In DNA, the CDR3 is TGTGCCAGCAGTGAAGCGCAAGTGAGGGTCTTT. Translation gives CASSEAQVRVF.

This clonotype was picked up a small number of times. The J gene is TRBJ1-5, the V gene TRBV13; TRBD1 aligns across 9 bases. After removal of 5 bases from V and 7 bases from J, the junction contained 6 bases not matched to a gene. The CDR3 sequence is 14 residues long. Germline assignment: CDR1 PRHDT and CDR2 FYEKMQ (reference sequence). The chain's CDR3 is CASSQGDRVQPQHF. CDR3 in DNA: TGTGCCAGCAGCCAAGGGGACAGGGTACAGCCCCAGCATTTT.

This clonotype has a count of ten or more. The chain uses TRBV10-3 and TRBJ1-6; 8 bases are shared with TRBD1. With V trimmed by 6 bases and J by 10 bases, 11 bases remained unmatched. This CDR3 has 15 amino acids. In germline, CDR1 is ENHRY, CDR2 SYGVKD. The CDR3 DNA is TGTGCCATCAGCCTTGGACAGGGTACTGTATCACCCCTCCACTTT. The encoded protein is CAISLGQGTVSPLHF.

The J gene is TRBJ2-2, the V gene TRBV7-2, with TRBD2 matching over 8 bases. J lost 5 bases, V lost 3 bases, and 8 bases had no gene match. The V gene's germline CDR1 is SGHTA and CDR2 FQGNSA. CDR3 length: 16 residues. The CDR3 bases are TGTGCCAGCAGCTTGGATCCAGCGGGAGAAACCGGGGAGCTGTTTTTT. This translates into CASSLDPAGETGELFF. Looking up the rest from reference TRBV7-2 and TRBJ2-2 gives the full variable domain: GAGVSQSPSNKVTEKGKDVELRCDPISGHTALYWYRQSLGQGLEFLIYFQGNSAPDKSGLPSDRFSAERTGGSVSTLTIQRTQQEDSAVYLCASSLDPAGETGELFFGEGSRLTVL.

This clonotype was observed many times. The V call is TRBV7-9, the J call TRBJ2-7; 9 bases line up with TRBD1. The V and J ends lost 5 bases and 3 bases, in that order; junction bases with no gene match: 5. CDR1 and CDR2 (germline): SEHNR, FQNEAQ (reference sequence). The CDR3 has 14 amino acids. CDR3 protein: CASSPGTGLYEQYF. For the CDR3, the DNA is TGTGCCAGCAGCCCCGGGACAGGGCTCTACGAGCAGTACTTC.

There are many counts of this clonotype. This chain connects TRBV12-3 or TRBV12-4 to TRBJ1-2; 8 bases are shared with TRBD1. The CDR3 length is 13 residues. Trimming removed 5 bases from V and 7 bases from J; junction bases left unmatched: 6. The CDR3 nucleotides read TGTGCCAGCAGTCGACGACAGGGGTCTGGCTACACCTTC. Its protein is CASSRRQGSGYTF.

As concerns this clonotype: Germline and junction disagree at one end, which may indicate a read error. This chain connects TRBV4-3 to TRBJ2-7; possibly TRBD2 for D (5 bases). CDR3 size: 15 residues. CDR1 and CDR2 from the germline V gene are LGHNA and YSLEER. The CDR3 loop reads CAGSQESPPSTEQYF. The CDR3 DNA sequence: TGCGCCGGCAGCCAAGAATCTCCCCCTAGCACCGAGCAGTACTTC.

This clonotype was counted ten times or more. The chain carries TRBV6-6 and TRBJ2-7, with D tentatively TRBD1 (6 bases). In germline, CDR1 is MNHNY, CDR2 SVGAGI (reference sequence). Trimming shortened V by 2 bases and J by 2 bases, and 10 bases separated the two germline ends. This CDR3 spans 14 amino acids. This chain's CDR3 is CASSYQGSPYEQYF. In DNA form, the CDR3 reads TGTGCCAGCAGTTACCAGGGGTCCCCCTACGAGCAGTACTTC.

The chain employs TRBV12-5 and TRBJ1-1; D is undetermined. The CDR3 totals 12 residues. Trimming shortened V by 1 base and J by 4 bases, and 4 bases separated the two germline ends. Germline assignment: CDR1 LGHNT and CDR2 FRNRAP. The CDR3 is CASGLDFTEAFF. The DNA for the CDR3 is TGTGCTAGTGGTTTGGACTTCACTGAAGCTTTCTTT. The entire variable domain, with the rest obtained from reference TRBV12-5 and TRBJ1-1, is as follows: DARVTQTPRHKVTEMGQEVTMRCQPILGHNTVFWYRQTMMQGLELLAYFRNRAPLDDSGMPKDRFSAEMPDATLATLKIQPSEPRDSAVYFCASGLDFTEAFFGQGTRLTVV.

As concerns this clonotype: Since a much larger clone is just one base distant, this may be a read error. V is TRBV29-1 and J is TRBJ2-5; TRBD2 aligns across 9 bases. Germline V gene sequence: CDR1 SQVTM, CDR2 ANQGSEA. V lost 6 bases to trimming and J lost 3 bases; unmatched junction nucleotides: 5. The CDR3 spans 13 residues. The CDR3 spells CSVDSGGEETQYF. The DNA of the CDR3 is TGCAGCGTGGATAGCGGGGGCGAAGAGACCCAGTACTTC.